This T cell receptor beta chain was profiled in a study of early T cells in non-severe SARS-CoV-2 infection. Study context: Chains were not paired, and sequencing was done on bulk RNA from unsorted whole blood.

The CDR3 is 14 amino acids. The germline V and J ends were trimmed by 2 bases and 0 bases, with 10 bases remaining between them. CDR1 SQVTM and CDR2 ANQGSEA come from the germline V gene. Study conclusions and caveats: Clonotype matching in VDJdb favored anti-spike CD8 responses and did not capture private and CD4 specificities.

Attachment of unique molecular identifiers was made to individual cDNA molecules. TCRdb recomputed calls from the 5' RACE reads with MiXCR, one row per CDR3 protein. This table holds approximately 50,000 distinct CDR3 sequences, 7.5% to 10% found once. Many counts were recorded for this clonotype. The antigen is undetermined. The V call is TRBV29-1, the J call TRBJ1-2; possibly TRBD1 for D (6 bases). The TCR was taken from an adult who was a healthcare worker with PCR-confirmed SARS-CoV-2 infection or an uninfected control (not recorded which). Input material: whole blood. The CDR3 reads CSVEWTAPNYGYTF. The CDR3 DNA reads as TGCAGCGTTGAATGGACAGCTCCTAACTATGGCTACACCTTC.